This T cell receptor beta chain derives from a study of T cell repertoires in cytomegalovirus infection. Turning to the study itself: HLA-C-restricted CMV epitopes, recently identified, and well-studied HLA-B-restricted ones were used by the study. TCR beta signatures that were public indicated CMV infection and matching HLA type. Study-level findings and limits: CMV-specific HLA-C-restricted TCR beta clonotypes dominated the ex vivo response.

Via MiXCR, TCRdb re-called the reads, giving one row per CDR3 protein. Here the sample spans hundreds of thousands of distinct CDR3 sequences, 25% to 35% being singletons. With regard to this clonotype: Its antigen is currently unknown.

The ends were cut back, 0 bases at V and 0 bases at J, with 9 bases in the middle. Germline V gene sequence: CDR1 MNHNY, CDR2 SVGAGI (reference sequence). This CDR3 is built from 16 residues. This sequence joins TRBV6-6 and TRBJ2-1; D is unclear. The source is a human donor in good health (CMV status not recorded). Some clones in this sample may be carry-over from other donors' samples. Specimen: cultured PBMCs, collected from culture after CMV antigen stimulation. The CDR3, as DNA: TGTGCCAGCAGTTACTCCCAGCCGCTCTCCTACAATGAGCAGTTCTTC. This encodes CASSYSQPLSYNEQFF.